Shown below are 8 T cell receptor beta chains from a single sample sequenced in a study of T cell responses to AZD1222 COVID-19 vaccine. Generated by immunoSEQ multiplex PCR, the TCRdb table keeps only in-frame clones and is missing some. The sample yields some 160,000 clones, more than 75% seen once. The source was peripheral blood, collected 28 days after the second AZD1222 dose. The receptor source for this set is an adult who received the AZD1222 COVID-19 vaccine.

CDR3 coding DNA: TGCGCCAGCAGCTTGGGAGACCTGCCCAACTATGGCTACACCTTC. It is translated as CASSLGDLPNYGYTF. This sequence joins TRBV5-1 and TRBJ1-2; no clear D. Germline CDR1 reads SGHRS; CDR2 reads YFSETQ. This CDR3 has 15 residues. Trimming cost V 0 bases and J 2 bases, with 11 bases left between them.

This clone was observed a single time. The chain links TRBV2 to TRBJ1-2; tentative D call: TRBD1 (6 bases). V was trimmed by 11 bases and J by 2 bases, leaving 12 bases between them. Germline CDR1 and CDR2: SNHLY and FYNNEI. The CDR3 runs to 12 residues. CDR3 in amino acids: CAFKGGNYGYTF. CDR3 coding DNA: TGTGCCTTTAAGGGGGGGAACTATGGCTACACCTTC.

The chain combines TRBV27 with TRBJ2-7; possibly TRBD2 for D (5 bases). This CDR3 spans 13 amino acids. V was shortened by 8 bases and J by 1 base, with 12 bases between the two germline ends. Per the germline V gene, CDR1 is MNHEY and CDR2 is SMNVEV (reference sequence). In DNA form, the CDR3 reads TGTGCCAGCCGGCCGCCGGGGTCCTACGAGCAGTACTTC. Its protein is CASRPPGSYEQYF.

The chain uses TRBV5-1 and TRBJ1-1, with TRBD1 matching 9 bases. With V trimmed by 4 bases and J by 5 bases, 3 bases remained unmatched. The CDR3 contains 13 residues. Germline assignment: CDR1 SGHRS and CDR2 YFSETQ. The CDR3 is CASSTGTGTEAFF. CDR3 sequence (DNA): TGCGCCAGCAGCACCGGGACAGGGACTGAAGCTTTCTTT.

The V call is TRBV10-2, the J call TRBJ1-5, with no clear D. Trimming removed 4 bases at V and 11 bases at J, with 15 bases between. The CDR3 length is 13 residues. From germline, CDR1 is WSHSY and CDR2 SAAADI. The CDR3 loop is CASSANLAGAQHF. The DNA for the CDR3 is TGCGCCAGCAGTGCCAACTTAGCTGGGGCCCAGCATTTT.

This clone was seen once. This chain uses TRBV3-1 (or the pseudogene TRBV3-2) with TRBJ1-3; no reliable D call. CDR1 is LGHDT, CDR2 YNNKEL, per germline (reference sequence). The CDR3 runs 14 residues. V lost 3 bases and J lost 9, with 15 bases in between. This CDR3 reads CASSHPLSGGTIYF. The CDR3 region has the DNA TGTGCCAGCAGCCACCCCCTTTCCGGCGGCACCATATATTTT.

The chain uses TRBV24-1 and TRBJ2-1, with 13 bases identical to TRBD2. Trimming cost V 3 bases and J 8 bases; bases outside gene matches: 6. The germline gives CDR1 KGHDR, CDR2 SFDVKD. This CDR3 contains 16 residues. CDR3 DNA sequence: TGTGCCACCAGTGATCCTACTAGCGGGGGGGCCGATGAGCAGTTCTTC. Translated: CATSDPTSGGADEQFF.

The chain has TRBV5-5 and TRBJ1-2, with D perhaps matching TRBD1 (6 bases). This CDR3 region has 14 residues. CDR1 is SGHKS and CDR2 is YYEKEE in the germline V gene (reference sequence). V dropped 6 bases and J dropped 6 bases, with 18 bases sitting between them. CDR3 sequence reads: CASNLGAGENGYTF. Written as DNA, the CDR3 is TGTGCCAGCAATCTCGGGGCAGGGGAAAATGGCTACACCTTC.